This passage covers 15 T cell receptor beta chains from one sample sequenced in a study of T cell repertoires in cytomegalovirus infection. TCRdb ran MiXCR on the reads and lists one entry per CDR3 protein. The sample includes some 160,000 distinct CDR3 sequences, about 15% of them seen just once. The sample taken for sequencing was CD8+ T cells from PBMCs. Every receptor here comes from a human donor in good health (CMV status not recorded). Some clones in this sample may be carry-over from other donors' samples.

As regards this clonotype: The junction and the germline gene differ at one end; a read error may be behind it. V usage is TRBV11-2 and J usage is TRBJ2-1, with 8 bases that match TRBD2. The CDR3 has 14 amino acids. Germline-derived CDR1 and CDR2 are SGHAT and FQNNGV. The CDR3 nucleotides are TGTGCCAGCAGTTTAGCGGGAAGATACAATGAGCAGTTCTTC. Translated, it gives CASSLAGRYNEQFF.

This chain links TRBV6-2 or TRBV6-3 with TRBJ1-1, with 9 bases lining up with TRBD1. The V gene's germline CDR1 is MNHEY and CDR2 SVGEGT. This CDR3 is 15 amino acids long. V shed 6 bases, J shed 5 bases, and the junction held 10 bases outside the gene matches. CDR3 region: CASRALQGAETEAFF. The DNA for the CDR3 is TGTGCCAGCAGAGCATTACAGGGGGCAGAAACTGAAGCTTTCTTT.

V gene TRBV6-2 or TRBV6-3 combines with J gene TRBJ2-1, with TRBD2 matching over 8 bases. Looked up from germline, CDR1 is MNHEY and CDR2 is SVGEGT. There are 16 residues in the CDR3. The V segment lost 2 bases and the J segment 1 base; nucleotides outside the gene matches: 4. The CDR3, as DNA: TGTGCCAGCAGTTACCGACGCGGGAGGTCCTACAATGAGCAGTTCTTC. Encoded protein: CASSYRRGRSYNEQFF.

This clonotype has a handful of counts. CDR3 sequence: CASNHLAGGNEQYF. CDR3 nucleotide sequence: TGTGCCAGCAATCATCTAGCGGGAGGCAACGAGCAGTACTTC. J is TRBJ2-7 and V is TRBV27, with TRBD2 identical over 11 bases. V lost 7 bases, J lost 5 bases, and 7 bases stayed unmatched. Germline loops: CDR1 MNHEY, CDR2 SMNVEV (reference sequence). This CDR3 is built from 14 residues.

This clonotype was seen more than once but under ten times. This chain links TRBV28 with TRBJ1-1; D perhaps matches TRBD1 (6 bases). CDR3 length equals 14 residues. With 1 base removed from V and 7 bases from J, the gap between germline ends came to 13 bases. CDR1 is MDHEN and CDR2 is SYDVKM in the germline V gene. This chain's CDR3 is CASSLSGAQYEAFF. The CDR3 nucleotides are TGTGCCAGCAGTTTATCAGGGGCGCAGTATGAAGCTTTCTTT.

The chain has TRBV28 and TRBJ2-5, with a tentative D call TRBD1 (5 bases). Germline V gene sequence: CDR1 MDHEN, CDR2 SYDVKM. With 6 bases removed from V and 5 bases from J, the gap between germline ends came to 19 bases. This CDR3 has 15 residues. CDR3 bases: TGTGCCAGCAGACTACAATTAGGGGTGTGGGAGACCCAGTACTTC. Its protein is CASRLQLGVWETQYF.

This clonotype appeared once. J is TRBJ1-1 and V is TRBV9; possible D gene TRBD1, 6 bases. V was trimmed by 3 bases and J by 5 bases, leaving 11 bases between them. CDR3 length: 13 amino acids. Germline CDR1 is SGDLS and CDR2 is YYNGEE. CDR3 coding DNA: TGTGCCAGCAGCGCCAGGGGAAGGACTGAAGCTTTCTTT. Translation: CASSARGRTEAFF. Drawing the rest from reference TRBV9 and TRBJ1-1, the complete variable domain is DSGVTQTPKHLITATGQRVTLRCSPRSGDLSVYWYQQSLDQGLQFLIQYYNGEERAKGNILERFSAQQFPDLHSELNLSSLELGDSALYFCASSARGRTEAFFGQGTRLTVV.

This clonotype has at least ten counts. The chain links TRBV5-4 to TRBJ2-2; unclear D gene. Germline V gene data show CDR1 as SGHNT and CDR2 as YYREEE (reference sequence). This CDR3 region has 14 residues. V lost 1 base to trimming and J lost 0 bases, with 4 bases between them. This CDR3 reads CASSLRSNTGELFF. CDR3 DNA: TGTGCCAGCAGCTTGCGATCGAACACCGGGGAGCTGTTTTTT.

This clonotype appeared a few times. A junction boundary mismatches the germline segment, possibly from a read error. V is TRBV12-3 or TRBV12-4 and J is TRBJ1-5; no firm D call. The length of the CDR3 is 15 residues. CDR3 amino acids: CASLKSGYRNQPQDF. In nucleotides, the CDR3 is TGTGCCAGCCTTAAGTCGGGATATCGCAATCAGCCCCAGGATTTT.

This clonotype has only a few counts. The V gene is TRBV29-1, the J gene TRBJ2-7; D not resolved. The CDR3 runs to 11 residues. Per germline, CDR1 SQVTM and CDR2 ANQGSEA. V was pared by 3 bases and J by 4 bases, with 7 bases between. Here the CDR3 reads CSVDTNYEQYF. DNA of the CDR3: TGCAGCGTTGATACTAATTACGAGCAGTACTTC.

This clonotype has just a few counts. The chain has TRBV11-2 and TRBJ2-7, with 7 bases aligning to TRBD1. V shed 5 bases and J 6 bases; nucleotides not matched to a gene: 13. Per germline, CDR1 SGHAT and CDR2 FQNNGV. CDR3 length: 15 residues. The CDR3 DNA reads TGTGCCAGCAGCCTGCCAGGGGGACGACAAATCGAGCAGTACTTC. It encodes CASSLPGGRQIEQYF.

This chain connects TRBV7-3 to TRBJ1-1; the D is unclear. Germline V gives CDR1 SGHTA, CDR2 FQGTGA. Trimming stripped 1 base from V and 8 bases from J, with 11 bases between. The CDR3 consists of 13 residues. Written as DNA, the CDR3 is TGTGCCAGCAGCTTAAGAGGGCAGCAGGAAGCTTTCTTT. Amino acids: CASSLRGQQEAFF.

This clonotype has more than one count but fewer than ten. The rearrangement joins TRBV12-3 or TRBV12-4 to TRBJ2-7, with TRBD2 matching 7 bases. The CDR3 loop spans 15 amino acids. The junction had 4 bases not matched to a gene; V was cut back by 2 bases and J by 0 bases. In DNA form, the CDR3 reads TGTGCCAGCAGTTTAAGGGAGGGGAGCTCCTACGAGCAGTACTTC. Its protein is CASSLREGSSYEQYF.

This clonotype turned up a few times. This chain links TRBV11-2 with TRBJ1-2; TRBD1 is a possible D gene (5 bases). Germline V gene lookup returns CDR1 SGHAT and CDR2 FQNNGV. The ends were cut back, 10 bases at V and 7 bases at J, with 7 bases in the middle. The CDR3 runs 9 residues. The CDR3 loop reads CATGRGYTF. The CDR3 coding sequence is TGTGCCACGGGACGTGGCTACACCTTC.

V usage is TRBV29-1 and J usage is TRBJ1-1; TRBD1 is a possible D gene (6 bases). V was pared by 5 bases and J by 0 bases, with 16 bases between. The germline V gene has CDR1 SQVTM and CDR2 ANQGSEA. The CDR3 totals 15 residues. This CDR3 reads CSVPRMGGLNTEAFF. The CDR3 DNA is TGCAGCGTTCCCCGGATGGGGGGCTTGAACACTGAAGCTTTCTTT.